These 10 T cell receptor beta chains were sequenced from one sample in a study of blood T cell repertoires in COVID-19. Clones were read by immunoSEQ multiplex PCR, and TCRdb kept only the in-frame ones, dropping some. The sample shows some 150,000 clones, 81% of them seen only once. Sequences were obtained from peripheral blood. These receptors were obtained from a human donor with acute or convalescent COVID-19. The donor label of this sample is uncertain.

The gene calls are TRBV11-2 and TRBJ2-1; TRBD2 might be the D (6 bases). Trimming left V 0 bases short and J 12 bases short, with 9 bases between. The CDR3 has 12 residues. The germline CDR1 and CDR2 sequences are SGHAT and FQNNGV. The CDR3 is CASSLETRGQFF. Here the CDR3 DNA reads TGTGCCAGCAGCTTAGAGACGCGGGGGCAGTTCTTC.

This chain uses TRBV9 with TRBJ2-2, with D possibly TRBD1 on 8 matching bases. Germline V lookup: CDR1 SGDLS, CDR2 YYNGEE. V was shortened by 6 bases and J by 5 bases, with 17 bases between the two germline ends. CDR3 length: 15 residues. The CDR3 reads CASTPTGGGTGELFF. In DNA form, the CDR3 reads TGTGCCAGCACTCCAACAGGGGGAGGGACCGGGGAGCTGTTTTTT.

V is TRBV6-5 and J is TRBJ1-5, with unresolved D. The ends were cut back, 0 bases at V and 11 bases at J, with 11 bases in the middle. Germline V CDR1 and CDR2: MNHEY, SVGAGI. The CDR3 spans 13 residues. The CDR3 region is CASSYSPLEAQHF. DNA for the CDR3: TGTGCCAGCAGTTACTCGCCCTTGGAGGCCCAGCATTTT.

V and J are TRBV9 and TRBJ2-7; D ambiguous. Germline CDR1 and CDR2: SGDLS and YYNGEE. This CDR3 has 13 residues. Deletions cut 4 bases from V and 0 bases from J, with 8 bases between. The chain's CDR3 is CASSPWSSYEQYF. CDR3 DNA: TGTGCCAGCAGCCCGTGGAGCTCCTACGAGCAGTACTTC. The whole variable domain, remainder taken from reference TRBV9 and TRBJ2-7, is DSGVTQTPKHLITATGQRVTLRCSPRSGDLSVYWYQQSLDQGLQFLIQYYNGEERAKGNILERFSAQQFPDLHSELNLSSLELGDSALYFCASSPWSSYEQYFGPGTRLTVT.

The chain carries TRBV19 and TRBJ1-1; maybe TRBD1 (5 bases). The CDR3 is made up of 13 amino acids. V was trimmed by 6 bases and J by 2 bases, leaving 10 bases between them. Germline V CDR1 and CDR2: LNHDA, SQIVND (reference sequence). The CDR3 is CASSRQGNTEAFF. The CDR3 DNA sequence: TGTGCCAGTAGCCGGCAGGGAAACACTGAAGCTTTCTTT. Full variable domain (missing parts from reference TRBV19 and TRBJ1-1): DGGITQSPKYLFRKEGQNVTLSCEQNLNHDAMYWYRQDPGQGLRLIYYSQIVNDFQKGDIAEGYSVSREKKESFPLTVTSAQKNPTAFYLCASSRQGNTEAFFGQGTRLTVV.

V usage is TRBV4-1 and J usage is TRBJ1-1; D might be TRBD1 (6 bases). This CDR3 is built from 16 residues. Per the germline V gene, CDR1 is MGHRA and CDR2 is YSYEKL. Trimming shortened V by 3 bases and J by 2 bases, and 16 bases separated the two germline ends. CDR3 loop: CASSHPGGSTNTEAFF. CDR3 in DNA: TGCGCCAGCAGCCACCCTGGGGGCAGTACCAACACTGAAGCTTTCTTT.

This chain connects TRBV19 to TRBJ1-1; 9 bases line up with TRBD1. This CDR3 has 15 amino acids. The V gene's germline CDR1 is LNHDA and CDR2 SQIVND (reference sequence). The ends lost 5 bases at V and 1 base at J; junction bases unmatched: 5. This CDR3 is CASSVQGARNTEAFF. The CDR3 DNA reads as TGTGCCAGTAGTGTACAGGGGGCCAGGAACACTGAAGCTTTCTTT.

The CDR3 region is CASRLEANLDSYYEQYV. The CDR3 coding sequence is TGTGCAAGTCGCTTAGAAGCTAACTTGGACAGTTACTACGAGCAGTACGTC. The chain joins TRBV12-2 to TRBJ2-7; TRBD1 is taken as the D call from the table, unchecked against the DNA. TRBV12-2 is an annotated pseudogene. This CDR3 comprises 17 residues.

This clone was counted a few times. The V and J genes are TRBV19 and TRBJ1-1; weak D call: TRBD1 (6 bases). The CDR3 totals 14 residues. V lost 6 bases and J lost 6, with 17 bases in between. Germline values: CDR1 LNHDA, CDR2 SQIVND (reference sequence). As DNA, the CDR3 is TGTGCCAGTAGGAGTCCAGGGGTAGTAGCTGAAGCTTTCTTT. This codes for CASRSPGVVAEAFF.

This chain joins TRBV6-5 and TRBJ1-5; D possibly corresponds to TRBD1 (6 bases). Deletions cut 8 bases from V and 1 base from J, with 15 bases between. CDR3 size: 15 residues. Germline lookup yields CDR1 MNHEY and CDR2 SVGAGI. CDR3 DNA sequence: TGTGCCAGCTCCCGGGGAGGGGGGAGCAATCAGCCCCAGCATTTT. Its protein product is CASSRGGGSNQPQHF.